Below are 8 T cell receptor beta chains sequenced from a single sample in a study of beta chain features in type 1 diabetes. These receptors lack a known antigen. The entirety of the isolated RNA underwent reverse transcription, so expressed TCRB transcripts were sequenced. Assay used: immunoSEQ multiplex PCR; TCRdb lists only in-frame clones, some missing. The table records about 390,000 clones, over 8.5% of them present only once. Points from the study as a whole: Type 1 diabetes patients had moderately but significantly shorter TCRB CDR3s in all four CD4+ subsets.

Material: central memory CD4+ T cells from blood. The source is a man younger than 45 with type 1 diabetes.

The chain is built from TRBV6-6 and TRBJ1-5; D perhaps matches TRBD1 (5 bases). The CDR3 spans 16 residues. Germline V lookup: CDR1 MNHNY, CDR2 SVGAGI (reference sequence). V shed 0 bases and J shed 6 bases, with 15 bases lying between them. Here the CDR3 DNA reads TGTGCCAGCAGTTACTCAGGCCAGGGACTCGGTCAGCCCCAGCATTTT. This translates into CASSYSGQGLGQPQHF.

The chain has TRBV10-3 and TRBJ2-4, with 12 positions matching TRBD1. Trimming removed 6 bases from V and 6 bases from J; junction bases left unmatched: 15. The CDR3 has 18 amino acids. Germline CDR1 is ENHRY and CDR2 is SYGVKD. The CDR3 DNA is TGTGCCATCAGAGACGCCGGGACAGGGGGCTCGATAGGAAACATTCAGTACTTC. Its protein is CAIRDAGTGGSIGNIQYF.

This clone was counted between two and nine times. V and J are TRBV7-9 and TRBJ2-1; 9 nucleotides match TRBD2. The CDR3 spans 15 residues. Unmatched junction bases numbered 4, after V lost 4 bases and J lost 3 bases. Germline CDR1 is SEHNR and CDR2 is FQNEAQ (reference sequence). The CDR3, as DNA: TGTGCCAGCAGCTCGACTAGCGGATTCTACAATGAGCAGTTCTTC. It encodes CASSSTSGFYNEQFF. The complete variable domain, with remaining parts taken from reference TRBV7-9 and TRBJ2-1, reads DTGVSQNPRHKITKRGQNVTFRCDPISEHNRLYWYRQTLGQGPEFLTYFQNEAQLEKSRLLSDRFSAERPKGSFSTLEIQRTEQGDSAMYLCASSSTSGFYNEQFFGPGTRLTVL.

This clone was seen ten or more times. The chain couples TRBV4-1 to TRBJ2-1; D is unresolved. CDR1 and CDR2 from the germline V gene are MGHRA and YSYEKL. Between the trimmed V and J ends, which lost 0 bases and 11 bases, there was a span of 14 bases. The CDR3 sequence is 14 residues long. DNA of the CDR3: TGCGCCAGCAGCCAAGATCAGGCCGTACAAAAGCAGTTCTTC. It encodes CASSQDQAVQKQFF.

This chain connects TRBV11-2 to TRBJ2-1; 7 nucleotides agree with TRBD2. V was pared by 1 base and J by 5 bases, with 5 bases of the junction left unmatched. The CDR3 sequence is 15 residues long. Germline CDR1 reads SGHAT; CDR2 reads FQNNGV. The CDR3 DNA sequence: TGTGCCAGCAGCTTAGGCGGGAGTAGGAACAATGAGCAGTTCTTC. Translated: CASSLGGSRNNEQFF.

This chain uses TRBV7-3 with TRBJ2-4, with D perhaps TRBD1 (6 bases). Trimming pared 4 bases from V and 6 bases from J, leaving 16 bases between. CDR3 length: 15 amino acids. Germline V gene lookup returns CDR1 SGHTA and CDR2 FQGTGA. The DNA of the CDR3 is TGTGCCAGCAGCTCCAGGGGTAATGTCGGAAACATTCAGTACTTC. Translating it yields CASSSRGNVGNIQYF.

The sample holds a few counts of this clone. The chain couples TRBV25-1 to TRBJ1-1, with no clear D. V gave up 3 bases and J gave up 3 bases, with 8 bases separating them. The CDR3 runs to 13 residues. Germline values: CDR1 MGHDK, CDR2 SYGVNS. This CDR3 is CASSDSLYTEAFF. DNA for the CDR3: TGTGCCAGCAGTGACAGCTTATACACTGAAGCTTTCTTT.

The table lists this clone with many counts. The CDR3 sequence: CAISAGQGASGEQYF. The CDR3 DNA is TGTGCCATCAGTGCCGGACAGGGGGCATCGGGAGAGCAGTACTTC. The V gene is TRBV10-3, the J gene TRBJ2-7; 11 bases line up with TRBD1. The V gene's germline CDR1 is ENHRY and CDR2 SYGVKD. The CDR3 has 15 residues. J gave up 7 bases and V 4 bases, and 9 bases lay outside the gene matches.